These T cell receptor beta chains were read from a single sample in a study of early T cells in non-severe SARS-CoV-2 infection. Each CDR3 protein gets one entry after TCRdb re-called the 5' RACE reads with MiXCR. The table records about 60,000 distinct CDR3 sequences, roughly a sixth of them present only once. The specimen comprised whole blood, sampled at baseline. Every receptor here comes from an adult who was a healthcare worker with PCR-confirmed SARS-CoV-2 infection or an uninfected control (not recorded which). CDR3s include the opening cysteine and the closing phenylalanine or tryptophan. A D gene is named only where the DNA matches it firmly. Where a row states a size, it is once, few, many or the class of an expanded clone; other rows omit it.

d_call clone_size j_call v_call cdr3_aa cdr3_nt
. few TRBJ1-2 TRBV9 CASSVGPGDYGYTF TGTGCCAGCAGCGTAGGGCCAGGTGACTATGGCTACACCTTC
. . TRBJ2-5 TRBV11-2 CASSLDRGKTQYF TGTGCCAGCAGCTTAGACAGGGGAAAGACCCAGTACTTC
. few TRBJ2-1 TRBV11-2 CASSSGPPNEQFF TGTGCCAGCAGCTCCGGCCCACCCAATGAGCAGTTCTTC
. many TRBJ1-1 TRBV20-1 CSARVGTAMNTEAFF TGCAGTGCTAGAGTCGGGACCGCGATGAACACTGAAGCTTTCTTT
. many TRBJ2-3 TRBV5-1 CASSSGTDTQYF TGCGCCAGCAGCTCTGGAACAGATACGCAGTATTTT
TRBD2 . TRBJ2-7 TRBV5-5 CASSPSGGAPYEQYF TGTGCCAGCAGCCCGAGCGGGGGCGCCCCCTACGAGCAGTACTTC
TRBD1 few TRBJ2-4 TRBV9 CASSAGTGRNIQYF TGTGCCAGCAGCGCGGGGACAGGGCGGAACATTCAGTACTTC
. . TRBJ2-5 TRBV29-1 CSVERQIGQETQYF TGCAGCGTTGAAAGGCAGATCGGGCAAGAGACCCAGTACTTC
. few TRBJ1-6 TRBV3-1 CASSQVTDLFYNSPLHF TGTGCCAGCAGCCAAGTTACCGATTTATTCTATAATTCACCCCTCCACTTT
. few TRBJ2-7 TRBV6-2/TRBV6-3 CASSPAGREQYF TGTGCCAGCAGCCCTGCGGGACGCGAGCAGTACTTC
. . TRBJ2-1 TRBV6-2/TRBV6-3 CAGSYNDQSSYNEQFF TGTGCCGGCAGTTACAACGACCAGAGCTCCTACAATGAGCAGTTCTTC
. . TRBJ1-6 TRBV20-1 CSALEGNSPLHF TGCAGTGCTCTTGAGGGTAATTCACCCCTCCACTTT
TRBD1 few TRBJ1-2 TRBV6-1 CASSGGQGRYGYTF TGTGCCAGCAGTGGGGGACAGGGACGCTATGGCTACACCTTC
TRBD2 few TRBJ2-1 TRBV9 CASSVPLLAGPDNEQFF TGTGCCAGCAGCGTCCCCCTGTTAGCGGGACCCGACAATGAGCAGTTCTTC
TRBD2 . TRBJ2-1 TRBV4-3 CASSQSMTSSEQFF TGCGCCAGCAGCCAGTCCATGACTAGCTCTGAGCAGTTCTTC
TRBD1 . TRBJ2-7 TRBV20-1 CSATRGTGAYEQYF TGCAGTGCCACAAGGGGGACAGGAGCCTACGAGCAGTACTTC
TRBD1 many TRBJ1-1 TRBV7-2 CASSQTGSPYTEAFF TGTGCCAGCAGTCAGACAGGGTCCCCTTACACTGAAGCTTTCTTT
. . TRBJ2-1 TRBV7-9 CASSLGSSEQFF TGTGCCAGCAGCTTAGGATCGAGTGAGCAGTTCTTC
TRBD1 . TRBJ2-3 TRBV7-9 CATHRGRTDTQYF TGTGCCACCCACAGGGGGCGCACAGATACGCAGTATTTT
TRBD2 . TRBJ2-7 TRBV4-3 CASSQGLAGSYEQYF TGCGCCAGCAGCCAAGGACTAGCGGGATCCTACGAGCAGTACTTC
. . TRBJ1-1 TRBV30 CAWSVPIIGSTEAFF TGTGCCTGGAGTGTACCGATAATTGGGAGCACTGAAGCTTTCTTT
TRBD2 . TRBJ2-3 TRBV6-5 CASSDGTSGTTDTQYF TGTGCCAGCAGTGATGGGACTAGCGGGACCACAGATACGCAGTATTTT
TRBD1 once TRBJ2-7 TRBV10-1 CASKIGTGGQGEPYEQYF TGCGCCAGCAAGATCGGGACAGGGGGTCAAGGTGAACCCTACGAGCAGTACTTC
TRBD1 few TRBJ2-7 TRBV6-6 CASSYGTATAYEQYF TGTGCCAGCAGTTATGGGACAGCAACCGCCTACGAGCAGTACTTC
TRBD1 few TRBJ2-5 TRBV7-8 CASSLPGTGQETQYF TGTGCCAGCAGCTTACCCGGGACAGGTCAAGAGACCCAGTACTTC
. few TRBJ2-1 TRBV20-1 CSARERRGEQFF TGCAGTGCTAGAGAACGGCGGGGCGAGCAGTTCTTC
. few TRBJ1-1 TRBV7-9 CASSFDRSSEAFF TGTGCCAGCAGCTTCGACAGATCCTCTGAAGCTTTCTTT
. few TRBJ1-1 TRBV7-8 CASSPKIVGEAFF TGTGCCAGCAGCCCAAAGATTGTGGGGGAAGCTTTCTTT
. . TRBJ2-7 TRBV5-3 CARSDTGFGYEQYF TGTGCCAGAAGCGATACGGGTTTTGGATACGAGCAGTACTTC
. . TRBJ2-7 TRBV11-2 CASSPSILEQYF TGTGCCAGCAGCCCGAGCATCCTCGAGCAGTACTTC
. few TRBJ1-5 TRBV7-8 CASSMTAYSNQPQHF TGTGCCAGCAGCATGACAGCTTATAGCAATCAGCCCCAGCATTTT
TRBD2 many TRBJ2-1 TRBV9 CASSKRLAETHEQFF TGTGCCAGCAGCAAGAGACTAGCGGAGACCCATGAGCAGTTCTTC